This record covers a single T cell receptor (beta chain). Antigen specificity is unknown. This table comes from immunoSEQ multiplex PCR, and its TCRdb copy is limited to in-frame clones, with some not included. The sample lists under 5,500 clones; about 80% were seen once. This entry is derived from a study of somatic mutations in cytotoxic T cells in rheumatoid arthritis. Study-level findings and limits: Unlike healthy controls, rheumatoid arthritis patients had CD8+ clonality that increased with age.

CDR3 length: 16 amino acids. Germline loops: CDR1 MNHEY, CDR2 SVGAGI. With V trimmed by 0 bases and J by 7 bases, 5 bases remained unmatched. This chain links TRBV6-5 with TRBJ2-1; 11 positions agree with TRBD2. The receptor was derived from a woman aged 55-69 years with rheumatoid arthritis. The specimen was CD8+ T cells sorted from blood. The CDR3 sequence: CASSYSKLAGENEQFF. CDR3 nucleotides: TGTGCCAGCAGTTACTCAAAACTAGCGGGGGAGAATGAGCAGTTCTTC.